These 14 T cell receptor beta chains came from one sample sequenced in a study of cytomegalovirus exposure and HLA in healthy donors. The PCR ran on 60 Vbeta and 13 Jbeta primers. Profiling relied on immunoSEQ multiplex PCR, and the TCRdb table lists in-frame clones only, not all of them. Of some 170,000 clones detected, around 86% appear once; the ten largest clones hold 0.96%. Sequences were obtained from PBMCs. These receptors originate from a girl aged 2 to 10 in good health and CMV-seropositive.

The chain employs TRBV6-6 and TRBJ1-3, with D unclear. Germline lookup yields CDR1 MNHNY and CDR2 SVGAGI (reference sequence). Trimming shortened V by 6 bases and J by 1 base, and 16 bases separated the two germline ends. The CDR3 sequence is 16 residues long. DNA for the CDR3: TGTGCCAGCAGCCACCCCAGCGTTGGGTCTGGAAACACCATATATTTT. It yields the protein CASSHPSVGSGNTIYF.

V and J are TRBV9 and TRBJ2-3; 11 bases map to TRBD2. Germline trimming cut 4 bases from V and 3 bases from J; bases unmatched to any gene: 13. From germline, CDR1 is SGDLS and CDR2 YYNGEE. The CDR3 is 18 residues long. Here the CDR3 DNA reads TGTGCCAGCAGCCGGGGAGGGACTAGCGGACTCGAGACAGATACGCAGTATTTT. It codes for CASSRGGTSGLETDTQYF.

The chain joins TRBV30 to TRBJ2-3, with 12 bases lining up with TRBD2. The V and J ends lost 2 bases and 3 bases, in that order; junction bases with no gene match: 6. The CDR3 consists of 16 residues. Germline V gene sequence: CDR1 GTSNPN, CDR2 SVGIG (reference sequence). This CDR3 reads CAWSYLTSGRTDTQYF. The CDR3 DNA sequence: TGTGCCTGGAGTTACCTCACTAGCGGGAGGACAGATACGCAGTATTTT.

In its sample, this clone was seen once. The V gene is TRBV6-5, the J gene TRBJ2-5, with TRBD2 matching 13 bases. Looked up from germline, CDR1 is MNHEY and CDR2 is SVGAGI. The CDR3 consists of 15 residues. Trimming took 6 bases from V and 7 from J; bases not matched to a gene: 8. The CDR3 coding sequence is TGTGCCAGCAGCCGACTAGCGGGAGGATTAGTGACCCAGTACTTC. Amino acid sequence: CASSRLAGGLVTQYF.

V gene TRBV4-2 combines with J gene TRBJ2-1; 8 positions match TRBD2. The CDR3 is 15 residues long. The V gene's germline CDR1 is LGHNA and CDR2 YNFKEQ. Trimming removed 1 base from V and 4 bases from J; junction bases left unmatched: 3. In DNA form, the CDR3 reads TGTGCCAGCAGCCAAGTACTAGCGGCTTACAATGAGCAGTTCTTC. Translation: CASSQVLAAYNEQFF.

The CDR3 here is CASSPQGVAMNTEAFF. In nucleotides, the CDR3 is TGTGCCAGCAGCCCCCAGGGGGTGGCTATGAACACTGAAGCTTTCTTT. The rearrangement joins TRBV7-3 to TRBJ1-1, with 7 bases identical to TRBD1. CDR3 length: 16 amino acids. With 5 bases clipped from V and 0 bases from J, the junction kept 9 bases outside the gene matches. Germline V lookup: CDR1 SGHTA, CDR2 FQGTGA.

The chain couples TRBV4-1 to TRBJ1-2, with 8 bases fitting TRBD1. The CDR3 loop spans 17 amino acids. Germline V lookup: CDR1 MGHRA, CDR2 YSYEKL. With 0 bases clipped from V and 4 bases from J, the junction kept 10 bases outside the gene matches. Here the CDR3 DNA reads TGCGCCAGCAGCCAAGATCTATCCAGGGGGCTGGTCTATGGCTACACCTTC. It is translated as CASSQDLSRGLVYGYTF.

V usage is TRBV29-1 and J usage is TRBJ2-1, with TRBD2 identical over 14 bases. CDR1 is SQVTM and CDR2 is ANQGSEA in the germline V gene. The CDR3 has 18 residues. The trim removed 1 base at V and 5 bases at J, leaving 10 bases unmatched. CDR3 coding DNA: TGCAGCGTTGAAGCCCTGCCGACTAGCGGGGGGGAACACAATGAGCAGTTCTTC. The encoded protein is CSVEALPTSGGEHNEQFF.

The chain employs TRBV30 and TRBJ1-1; TRBD1 might be the D (6 bases). Germline lookup yields CDR1 GTSNPN and CDR2 SVGIG (reference sequence). The CDR3 contains 16 residues. V was shortened by 2 bases and J by 0 bases, with 16 bases between the two germline ends. The CDR3 loop is CAWSRGHRTVNTEAFF. In DNA, the CDR3 is TGTGCCTGGAGTAGGGGACATCGGACGGTGAACACTGAAGCTTTCTTT.

Details on this clone: The sample carries other DNA sequences with the same CDR3. The chain links TRBV5-4 to TRBJ2-3; no clear D. The CDR3 covers 12 residues. V shed 3 bases and J shed 2 bases, with 4 bases lying between them. Germline loops: CDR1 SGHNT, CDR2 YYREEE (reference sequence). Written as DNA, the CDR3 is TGTGCCAGCAGCTCATCCACAGATACGCAGTATTTT. As protein: CASSSSTDTQYF. Variable domain in full (rest from reference TRBV5-4 and TRBJ2-3): ETGVTQSPTHLIKTRGQQVTLRCSSQSGHNTVSWYQQALGQGPQFIFQYYREEENGRGNFPPRFSGLQFPNYSSELNVNALELDDSALYLCASSSSTDTQYFGPGTRLTVL.

Points on this clone: Other DNA sequences within the sample encode an identical CDR3. The chain carries TRBV30 and TRBJ1-1; D uncertain. The CDR3 is 12 residues long. The germline V gene encodes CDR1 GTSNPN and CDR2 SVGIG (reference sequence). Trimming pared 1 base from V and 1 base from J, leaving 4 bases between. CDR3 region: CAWSGGNTEAFF. The CDR3 coding sequence is TGTGCCTGGAGTGGCGGGAACACTGAAGCTTTCTTT.

The rearrangement uses TRBV10-2 and TRBJ1-5; the match to TRBD1 covers 7 bases. Trimming at V came to 6 bases and at J to 2 bases, leaving 4 bases not matched to a gene. The V gene's germline CDR1 is WSHSY and CDR2 SAAADI. CDR3 length equals 14 residues. CDR3 sequence (DNA): TGCGCCAGCAGCTCCCAGGGGGGCAATCAGCCCCAGCATTTT. Its translation is CASSSQGGNQPQHF.

The genes are TRBV2 and TRBJ2-3; D gene ambiguous. Germline values: CDR1 SNHLY, CDR2 FYNNEI. Between the trimmed V and J ends, which lost 5 bases and 14 bases, there was a span of 14 bases. The CDR3 runs to 11 residues. The CDR3 spells CASSRVSWMYF. CDR3 DNA: TGTGCCAGCAGTCGGGTTAGTTGGATGTATTTT.

The rearrangement links TRBV2 to TRBJ1-5; 7 nucleotides align to TRBD1. CDR1 is SNHLY and CDR2 is FYNNEI in the germline V gene. The CDR3 is 16 residues long. V was pared by 8 bases and J by 6 bases, with 16 bases of the junction left unmatched. The CDR3 coding sequence is TGTGCCAGCGGCTCCATAGGGGGCGAGTTCGGTCAGCCCCAGCATTTT. Translation gives CASGSIGGEFGQPQHF.